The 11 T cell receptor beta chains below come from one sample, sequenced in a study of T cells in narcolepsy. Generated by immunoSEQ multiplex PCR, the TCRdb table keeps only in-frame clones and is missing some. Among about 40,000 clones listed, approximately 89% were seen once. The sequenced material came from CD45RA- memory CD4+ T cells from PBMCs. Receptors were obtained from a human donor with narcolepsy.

DNA for the CDR3: TGTGCCAGCAGCTTGGGCAGGAATTACGAGCAGTACTTC. Protein product: CASSLGRNYEQYF. J is TRBJ2-7 and V is TRBV11-3; D not certain. V was clipped by 3 bases and J by 4 bases, with 10 bases between them. Germline V gene data show CDR1 as SGHNT and CDR2 as YENEEA. The CDR3 totals 13 residues. Based on the CDR3 plus reference TRBV11-3 and TRBJ2-7, the full variable domain is EAGVVQSPRYKIIEKKQPVAFWCNPISGHNTLYWYLQNLGQGPELLIRYENEEAVDDSQLPKDRFSAERLKGVDSTLKIQPAELGDSAVYLCASSLGRNYEQYFGPGTRLTVT.

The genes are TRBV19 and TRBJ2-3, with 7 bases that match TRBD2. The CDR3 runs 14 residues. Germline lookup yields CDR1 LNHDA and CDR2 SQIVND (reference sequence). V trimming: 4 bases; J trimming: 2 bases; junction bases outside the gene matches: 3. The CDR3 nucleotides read TGTGCCAGTAGTACCGGACTAGTCACAGATACGCAGTATTTT. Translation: CASSTGLVTDTQYF.

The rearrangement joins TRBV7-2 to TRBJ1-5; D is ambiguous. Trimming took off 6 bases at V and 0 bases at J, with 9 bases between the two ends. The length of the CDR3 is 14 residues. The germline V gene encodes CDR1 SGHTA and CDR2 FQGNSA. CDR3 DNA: TGTGCCAGCAGTTCCCTCGGTAGCAATCAGCCCCAGCATTTT. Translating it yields CASSSLGSNQPQHF.

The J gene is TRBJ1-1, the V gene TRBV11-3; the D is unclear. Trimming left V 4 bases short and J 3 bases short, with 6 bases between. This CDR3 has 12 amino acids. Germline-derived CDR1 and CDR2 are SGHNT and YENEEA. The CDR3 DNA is TGTGCCAGCAGCTCCCTGGACACTGAAGCTTTCTTT. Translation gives CASSSLDTEAFF.

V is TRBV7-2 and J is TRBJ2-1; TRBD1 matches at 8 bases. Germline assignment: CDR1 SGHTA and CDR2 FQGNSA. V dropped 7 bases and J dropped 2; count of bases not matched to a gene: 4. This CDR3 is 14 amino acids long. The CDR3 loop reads CASIPGQAYNEQFF. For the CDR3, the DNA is TGTGCCAGCATCCCGGGACAGGCCTACAATGAGCAGTTCTTC.

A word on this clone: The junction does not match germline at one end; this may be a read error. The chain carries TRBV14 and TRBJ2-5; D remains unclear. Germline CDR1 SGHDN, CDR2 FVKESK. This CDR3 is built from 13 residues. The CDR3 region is CASSPRLQETQYF. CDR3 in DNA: TGTGCCAGCAGCCCCAGGCTCCAAGAAACCCAGTACTTC.

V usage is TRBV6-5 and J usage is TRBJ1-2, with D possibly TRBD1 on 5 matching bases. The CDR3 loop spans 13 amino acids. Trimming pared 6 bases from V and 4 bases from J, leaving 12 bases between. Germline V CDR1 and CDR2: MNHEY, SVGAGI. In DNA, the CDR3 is TGTGCCAGCAGCTCACCGGGGCCCTATGGCTACACCTTC. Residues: CASSSPGPYGYTF.

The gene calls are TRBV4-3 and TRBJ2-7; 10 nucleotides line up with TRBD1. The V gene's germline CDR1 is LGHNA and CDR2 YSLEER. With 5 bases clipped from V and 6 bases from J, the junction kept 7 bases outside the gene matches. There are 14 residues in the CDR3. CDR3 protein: CASSVDRGVPEQYF. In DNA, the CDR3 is TGCGCCAGCAGCGTGGACAGGGGGGTTCCCGAGCAGTACTTC.

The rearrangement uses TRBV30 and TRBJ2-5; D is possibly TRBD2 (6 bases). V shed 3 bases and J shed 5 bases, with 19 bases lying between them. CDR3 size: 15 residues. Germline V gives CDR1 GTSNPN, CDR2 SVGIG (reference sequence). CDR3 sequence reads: CAWRRGNVKSETQYF. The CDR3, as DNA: TGTGCCTGGAGACGGGGGAATGTCAAGTCCGAGACCCAGTACTTC.

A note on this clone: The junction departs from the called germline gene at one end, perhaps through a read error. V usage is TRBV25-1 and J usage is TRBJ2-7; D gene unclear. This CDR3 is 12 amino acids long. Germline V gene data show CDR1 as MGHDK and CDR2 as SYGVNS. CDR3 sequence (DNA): TGTGCCAGCAGTGAATCTTACGGGCCCAACCTCTTC. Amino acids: CASSESYGPNLF.

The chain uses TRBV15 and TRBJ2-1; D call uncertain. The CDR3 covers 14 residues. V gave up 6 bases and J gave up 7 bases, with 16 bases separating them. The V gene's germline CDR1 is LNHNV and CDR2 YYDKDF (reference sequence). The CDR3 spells CATRKGKLINEQFF. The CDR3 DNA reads TGTGCCACCAGGAAGGGTAAATTAATTAATGAGCAGTTCTTC.